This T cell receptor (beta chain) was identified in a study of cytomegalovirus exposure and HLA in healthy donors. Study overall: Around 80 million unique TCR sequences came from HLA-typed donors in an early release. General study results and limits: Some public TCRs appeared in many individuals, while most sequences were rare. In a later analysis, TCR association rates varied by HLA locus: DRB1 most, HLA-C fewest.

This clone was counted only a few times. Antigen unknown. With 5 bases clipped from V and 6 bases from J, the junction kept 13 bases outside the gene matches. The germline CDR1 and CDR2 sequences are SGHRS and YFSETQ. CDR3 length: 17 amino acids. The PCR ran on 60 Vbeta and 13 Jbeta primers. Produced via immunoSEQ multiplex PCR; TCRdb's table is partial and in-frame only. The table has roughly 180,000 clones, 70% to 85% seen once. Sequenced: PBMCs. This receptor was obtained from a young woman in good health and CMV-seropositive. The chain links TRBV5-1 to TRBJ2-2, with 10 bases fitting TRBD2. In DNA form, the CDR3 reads TGCGCCAGCAGAGCGGGGGAACGAGCGGGAGGGCCCGGGGAGCTGTTTTTT. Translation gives CASRAGERAGGPGELFF.